What follows are 10 T cell receptor beta chains derived from one specimen sequenced in a study of blood T cell repertoires in COVID-19. Data came from immunoSEQ multiplex PCR; TCRdb stores just in-frame clones and leaves some out. Counted here are about 180,000 clones, 80% to 90% occurring once; the ten biggest clones make up 15%. The sample was PBMCs or T cells enriched from blood (not recorded which). These receptors all stem from a man aged 50 to 59 who had recovered from COVID-19.

This clone was observed a single time. This chain uses TRBV20-1 with TRBJ2-6, with 10 bases fitting TRBD2. The CDR3 runs to 18 residues. Germline V CDR1 and CDR2: DFQATT, SNEGSKA (reference sequence). V was pared by 3 bases and J by 0 bases, with 8 bases of the junction left unmatched. CDR3 region: CSASLGASGGSGANVLTF. The DNA for the CDR3 is TGCAGTGCTAGTCTGGGGGCTAGCGGGGGCTCTGGGGCCAACGTCCTGACTTTC.

This clone was found a few times. V gene TRBV5-1 combines with J gene TRBJ2-7; possibly TRBD2 for D (6 bases). Trimming stripped 2 bases from V and 5 bases from J, with 14 bases between. CDR3 size: 14 residues. Germline loops: CDR1 SGHRS, CDR2 YFSETQ. DNA for the CDR3: TGCGCCAGCAGCTTCCAAGGGCGGGGCGACGAGCAGTACTTC. Translated: CASSFQGRGDEQYF.

This chain links TRBV12-3 or TRBV12-4 with TRBJ2-1; 8 nucleotides line up with TRBD2. After removal of 6 bases from V and 10 bases from J, the junction contained 5 bases not matched to a gene. This CDR3 region has 12 residues. The CDR3, as DNA: TGTGCCAGCAGGTTCATAGCGGGGGAGCAGTTCTTC. It specifies CASRFIAGEQFF.

The table lists this clone with a few counts. This sequence joins TRBV5-1 and TRBJ1-1; TRBD1 agrees at 9 bases. V lost 5 bases, J lost 7 bases, and 12 bases stayed unmatched. CDR1 is SGHRS, CDR2 YFSETQ, per germline. This CDR3 comprises 15 residues. The CDR3 region is CASSSPGTGYLEAFF. As DNA, the CDR3 is TGCGCCAGCAGTTCACCCGGGACAGGGTACCTTGAAGCTTTCTTT.

This rearrangement joins TRBV30 to TRBJ1-4; D is ambiguous. CDR1 and CDR2 (germline): GTSNPN, SVGIG (reference sequence). V shed 0 bases and J shed 8 bases, with 13 bases lying between them. The CDR3 contains 14 residues. The CDR3 region is CAWSVLGGGEKLFF. The CDR3 nucleotides are TGTGCCTGGAGTGTTCTGGGAGGCGGCGAAAAACTGTTTTTT.

This clone was observed a few times. The chain combines TRBV5-4 with TRBJ1-1; D remains ambiguous. The V end lost 0 bases, the J end lost 1 base, and 7 bases lay between the germline ends. CDR3 length equals 14 residues. CDR1 is SGHNT and CDR2 is YYREEE in the germline V gene (reference sequence). The CDR3 DNA reads as TGTGCCAGCAGCTTGGATGGCGGGAACACTGAAGCTTTCTTT. Translation gives CASSLDGGNTEAFF.

CDR3 in DNA: TGTGCCAGCAGCGCCCGACAGGGGGATCGCTACGAGCAGTACTTC. Translated: CASSARQGDRYEQYF. The chain joins TRBV13 to TRBJ2-7, with 9 bases fitting TRBD1. CDR1 is PRHDT, CDR2 FYEKMQ, per germline (reference sequence). The V gene end was trimmed by 5 bases and the J gene end by 3 bases; junction bases not matched to a gene: 8. The CDR3 consists of 15 residues.

The chain couples TRBV13 to TRBJ1-3; D gene ambiguous. V lost 2 bases, J lost 3 bases, and 14 bases lay in between. The length of the CDR3 is 16 residues. CDR1 and CDR2 (germline): PRHDT, FYEKMQ (reference sequence). CDR3 loop: CASSLWAGVGGNTIYF. The CDR3 DNA reads as TGTGCCAGCAGCTTATGGGCAGGTGTAGGTGGAAACACCATATATTTT.

This clone has a single count. The chain has TRBV3-1 (or the pseudogene TRBV3-2) and TRBJ2-5, with 13 bases matching TRBD2. V shed 5 bases and J 7 bases; nucleotides not matched to a gene: 10. Looked up from germline, CDR1 is LGHDT and CDR2 is YNNKEL (reference sequence). The CDR3 is 16 amino acids. CDR3 region: CASSETSGGNRMTQYF. In nucleotides, the CDR3 is TGTGCCAGCAGCGAGACTAGCGGGGGGAATCGAATGACCCAGTACTTC.

The chain has TRBV5-8 and TRBJ1-6; D not resolved. The CDR3 runs 14 residues. The V end lost 3 bases, the J end lost 4 bases, and 8 bases lay between the germline ends. The V gene's germline CDR1 is SGHTS and CDR2 YDEGEE. CDR3 sequence reads: CASSSRVYNSPLHF. DNA for the CDR3: TGTGCCAGCAGCTCTCGGGTATATAATTCACCCCTCCACTTT.